Listed here is a single T cell receptor (beta chain). The entry originates in a study of blood T cell repertoires in COVID-19. Turning to the study itself: The United States, Italy and Spain were the sources of the acute and convalescent COVID-19 samples. In each case, the material was cDNA or gDNA derived from T cells, B-cell-depleted T cells, or PBMCs.

V lost 3 bases and J lost 0, with 9 bases in between. The CDR3 spans 14 residues. CDR1 SGHAT and CDR2 FQDESV come from the germline V gene (reference sequence). In the authors' workflow: Amplifying reference gene primers gave estimates of nucleated cell counts. The repertoire was sequenced with immunoSEQ multiplex PCR; TCRdb's copy has only in-frame clones and lacks some. V, J and clone size reflect that table, while D and trimming were determined from the DNA. The sample shows tens of thousands of clones, more than 70% of them seen only once. The sample consisted of peripheral blood. The TCR was taken from a woman aged 60-75 years with acute or convalescent COVID-19. This chain uses TRBV11-1 with TRBJ2-7, with D possibly TRBD1 on 5 matching bases. The CDR3 protein is CASSFKGLSYEQYF. As DNA, the CDR3 is TGTGCCAGCAGCTTTAAGGGGCTCTCCTACGAGCAGTACTTC.